Here is one TCR beta chain with its context. Indicated treatment: 15 to 20 received Ad26.COV2.S at low or high dose, single or two shots; 5 received placebo; per-sample allocation not given. Day 63 after the first vaccine or placebo injection was the time point for sampling. This CDR3 is built from 14 residues. Germline-derived CDR1 and CDR2 are SQVTM and ANQGSEA. V gave up 4 bases and J gave up 0 bases, with 12 bases separating them. This entry is derived from a study of Ad26.COV2.S vaccination and SARS-CoV-2 variants. The table came from immunoSEQ multiplex PCR; TCRdb's copy has only in-frame clones and leaves some out. The sample has about 350,000 clones, less than 90% seen once.

The chain joins TRBV29-1 to TRBJ1-1; D remains unclear. The sample here was peripheral blood, taken in a trial of Ad26.COV2.S vaccine versus placebo. The TCR sequence derives from a person between 18 and 65 years old who received the Ad26.COV2.S COVID-19 vaccine or a placebo. The CDR3 DNA follows: TGCAGCGTTGCAGGAGCGTACATGAACACTGAAGCTTTCTTT. Translation: CSVAGAYMNTEAFF. Full variable domain (remainder filled in from reference TRBV29-1 and TRBJ1-1): SAVISQKPSRDICQRGTSLTIQCQVDSQVTMMFWYRQQPGQSLTLIATANQGSEATYESGFVIDKFPISRPNLTFSTLTVSNMSPEDSSIYLCSVAGAYMNTEAFFGQGTRLTVV.